What follows are 15 T cell receptor beta chains derived from one specimen sequenced in a study of human versus mouse CDR3 diversity and MHC coevolution. Libraries were prepared by immunoSEQ multiplex PCR; TCRdb keeps only in-frame clonotypes and omits some of them. The data contain tens of thousands of clones, around 94% of them singletons. The sequenced sample was naive CD4+ T cells from blood. Subset described: CD45RO-negative CD62L-positive naive CD4 T cells. All receptors derive from a person in their sixties or seventies in good health.

The chain links TRBV11-3 to TRBJ2-3; 8 nucleotides agree with TRBD1. V was pared by 4 bases and J by 2 bases, with 2 bases of the junction left unmatched. This CDR3 comprises 14 residues. Germline CDR1 and CDR2: SGHNT and YENEEA. The CDR3 sequence is CASSSDRATDTQYF. Written as DNA, the CDR3 is TGTGCCAGCAGCTCGGACAGGGCCACAGATACGCAGTATTTT.

This clone appeared a single time. The chain recombines TRBV29-1 with TRBJ2-5; possible D gene TRBD2, 6 bases. Germline lookup yields CDR1 SQVTM and CDR2 ANQGSEA. The CDR3 has 13 amino acids. The V end lost 4 bases, the J end lost 3 bases, and 12 bases lay between the germline ends. The CDR3 coding sequence is TGCAGCGTTGGTGGGGGGTCTAAAGAGACCCAGTACTTC. Translating it yields CSVGGGSKETQYF.

The chain couples TRBV28 to TRBJ1-2; no clear D. V lost 0 bases and J 4 bases, leaving 12 bases between the germline ends. This CDR3 is 15 amino acids long. Germline V gives CDR1 MDHEN, CDR2 SYDVKM. CDR3 coding DNA: TGTGCCAGCAGTTTATGGGGAGCCGGCTCCTATGGCTACACCTTC. The encoded protein is CASSLWGAGSYGYTF.

The V call is TRBV6-1, the J call TRBJ2-3, with 8 bases lining up with TRBD2. The CDR3 is 15 residues long. Germline lookup yields CDR1 MNHNS and CDR2 SASEGT. The ends lost 6 bases at V and 6 bases at J; junction bases unmatched: 11. In DNA, the CDR3 is TGTGCCAGCAGCCCTCTCGGGGGGGAGAGGGATACGCAGTATTTT. Protein: CASSPLGGERDTQYF.

The V and J genes are TRBV4-1 and TRBJ2-3; 7 positions match TRBD2. J was trimmed by 1 base and V by 4 bases; bases with no gene match: 5. This CDR3 comprises 15 residues. CDR1 MGHRA and CDR2 YSYEKL come from the germline V gene. In DNA, the CDR3 is TGCGCCAGCAGCCCCACAGCGGGACGCACAGATACGCAGTATTTT. Translation: CASSPTAGRTDTQYF.

The chain combines TRBV4-1 with TRBJ2-3; 13 bases map to TRBD2. Germline-derived CDR1 and CDR2 are MGHRA and YSYEKL. V was clipped by 4 bases and J by 5 bases; unmatched bases: 3. The CDR3 is made up of 15 amino acids. The CDR3: CASSRGLAGVDTQYF. The CDR3 DNA is TGCGCCAGCAGCCGAGGACTAGCGGGAGTAGATACGCAGTATTTT.

The chain recombines TRBV6-5 with TRBJ2-3; possible D gene TRBD1, 5 bases. The CDR3 length is 14 residues. Trimming removed 7 bases at V and 6 bases at J, with 17 bases between. Germline CDR1 reads MNHEY; CDR2 reads SVGAGI. CDR3 amino acids: CASNPGLHMDTQYF. The CDR3 nucleotides read TGTGCCAGCAATCCAGGGCTACATATGGATACGCAGTATTTT.

CDR3 loop: CASSIASGSGDTQYF. The CDR3 nucleotides are TGCGCCAGCAGCATAGCTAGCGGGAGCGGGGATACGCAGTATTTT. The chain has TRBV5-1 and TRBJ2-3; the match to TRBD2 covers 10 bases. Germline CDR1 and CDR2: SGHRS and YFSETQ. The CDR3 extends over 15 amino acids. Trimming took 4 bases from V and 6 from J; bases not matched to a gene: 8.

The chain employs TRBV7-3 and TRBJ2-3; 10 positions match TRBD2. The junction had 10 bases not matched to a gene; V was cut back by 5 bases and J by 8 bases. The germline gives CDR1 SGHTA, CDR2 FQGTGA. This CDR3 is built from 15 residues. The DNA of the CDR3 is TGTGCCAGCAGCCCTAGCGGGAGTACATTTGGTACGCAGTATTTT. Its translation is CASSPSGSTFGTQYF.

The V gene is TRBV7-9, the J gene TRBJ2-5; the match to TRBD1 covers 10 bases. The closer fit of TRBJ2-7 to the DNA end suggests the J call may be wrong. The length of the CDR3 is 15 residues. The germline gives CDR1 SEHNR, CDR2 FQNEAQ (reference sequence). The CDR3 DNA sequence: TGTGCCAGCAGCCCCCAGGACAGGGGGTCCTACGAGCAGTACTTC. It codes for CASSPQDRGSYEQYF.

This chain connects TRBV10-1 to TRBJ2-1, with 15 bases that match TRBD2. The CDR3 is made up of 15 amino acids. The germline gives CDR1 WNHNN, CDR2 SYGVQD (reference sequence). V shed 8 bases, J shed 9 bases, and the junction held 8 bases outside the gene matches. The CDR3 loop reads CASSPTGLAGGEQFF. CDR3 coding DNA: TGCGCCAGCTCACCAACGGGACTAGCGGGAGGTGAGCAGTTCTTC.

The rearrangement joins TRBV19 to TRBJ2-2; weak D call: TRBD1 (5 bases). V lost 4 bases, J lost 3 bases, and 9 bases lay in between. Germline V CDR1 and CDR2: LNHDA, SQIVND (reference sequence). This CDR3 has 14 residues. CDR3 region: CASSTAGYTGELFF. The CDR3 DNA is TGTGCCAGTAGTACCGCAGGGTACACCGGGGAGCTGTTTTTT. Looking up the rest from reference TRBV19 and TRBJ2-2 gives the full variable domain: DGGITQSPKYLFRKEGQNVTLSCEQNLNHDAMYWYRQDPGQGLRLIYYSQIVNDFQKGDIAEGYSVSREKKESFPLTVTSAQKNPTAFYLCASSTAGYTGELFFGEGSRLTVL.

This clone was detected only once. V gene TRBV5-1 combines with J gene TRBJ2-7, with 8 bases identical to TRBD1. J gave up 9 bases and V 7 bases, and 15 bases lay outside the gene matches. Germline V lookup: CDR1 SGHRS, CDR2 YFSETQ. This CDR3 comprises 14 residues. The CDR3 bases are TGCGCCAGCGCGGAGACAGGGGACCCGCGAAGGCAGTACTTC. Protein: CASAETGDPRRQYF.

The V call is TRBV15, the J call TRBJ2-1; D is possibly TRBD2 (6 bases). The CDR3 extends over 19 amino acids. From germline, CDR1 is LNHNV and CDR2 YYDKDF (reference sequence). Trimming shortened V by 0 bases and J by 2 bases, and 20 bases separated the two germline ends. The CDR3 coding sequence is TGTGCCACCAGCAGAGAGCGGGGCGGGACGGAGGGTCCCTACAATGAGCAGTTCTTC. Translation gives CATSRERGGTEGPYNEQFF.

The chain carries TRBV30 and TRBJ1-1, with 7 bases lining up with TRBD1. Germline V gene sequence: CDR1 GTSNPN, CDR2 SVGIG (reference sequence). This CDR3 contains 15 residues. J lost 7 bases, V lost 0 bases, and 11 bases had no gene match. CDR3 residues: CAWSVRRQGGGEAFF. The DNA of the CDR3 is TGTGCCTGGAGTGTACGGAGACAGGGAGGAGGTGAAGCTTTCTTT. The whole variable domain, filled in from reference TRBV30 and TRBJ1-1, reads SQTIHQWPATLVQPVGSPLSLECTVEGTSNPNLYWYRQAAGRGLQLLFYSVGIGQISSEVPQNLSASRPQDRQFILSSKKLLLSDSGFYLCAWSVRRQGGGEAFFGQGTRLTVV.